This entry describes one TCR beta chain. What it recognizes is unknown. The entry originates in a study of cytomegalovirus exposure and HLA in healthy donors. The PCR used 60 Vbeta and 13 Jbeta primers. TCRdb's copy holds only in-frame clones and misses some; the assay was immunoSEQ multiplex PCR. The sample lists around 130,000 clones, around 84% seen once, with 2.5% to 3.5% in the top ten. Overall study findings and caveats: In vitro data verified a few CMV-associated chains as specific for CMV antigens. CMV serostatus was the sole immune exposure information available.

The V and J ends lost 3 bases and 8 bases, in that order; junction bases with no gene match: 10. The CDR3 length is 15 residues. Germline CDR1 reads MNHEY; CDR2 reads SMNVEV (reference sequence). The sample was PBMCs. The receptor was isolated from a woman aged 18-30 years in good health and CMV-seropositive. This sequence joins TRBV27 and TRBJ2-1, with 7 bases fitting TRBD2. CDR3 DNA sequence: TGTGCCAGCAGTTTGGGGGGGGACCTTTATTATGAGCAGTTCTTC. This codes for CASSLGGDLYYEQFF.